Detailed here is one TCR beta chain. Its specificity is not known. A J-beta primer mix and a sample-barcoded 5' primer were used in a second PCR of roughly 6 to 11 cycles. Every molecule of cDNA carried a tag from a template-switch adaptor with 12 random nucleotides. TCRdb re-called the 5' RACE reads through MiXCR, storing one row per CDR3 protein. The sample shows about 730,000 distinct CDR3 sequences, around 46% of them seen only once. This sample stems from a study of blood T cells in healthy people across ages. Study outcomes and limitations: It was not known whether donors were CMV positive (a possible confounder of expanded clonotype changes).

Donors gave 9 to 10 milliliters of peripheral blood apiece. The CDR3 totals 15 residues. V dropped 3 bases and J dropped 5 bases, with 16 bases sitting between them. From germline, CDR1 is MNHNS and CDR2 SASEGT. The V and J genes are TRBV6-1 and TRBJ1-1; D is unresolved. The receptor's source is an older woman in good health. Sample: blood. The CDR3 DNA reads as TGTGCCAGCAGTGATCCCTTCAAGGGTGGTACTGAAGCTTTCTTT. This sequence encodes CASSDPFKGGTEAFF.